The entry below gives a single TCR beta chain sequence along with its context. The entry originates in a study of blood T cell repertoires in COVID-19. Study overall: Some COVID-19 samples were acute and others convalescent; all came from the United States, Italy and Spain. PBMCs, B-cell-depleted T cells, or T cells provided the cDNA or gDNA that made up the material.

In the original workflow: Researchers report that nucleated cell counts were estimated from reference gene primer amplification. Clones were sequenced by immunoSEQ multiplex PCR, and TCRdb holds only the in-frame ones, with some missing. Clone size and V and J calls were adopted from that table, with D and trimming inferred from the DNA. The table includes tens of thousands of clones, roughly 79% detected once. This TCR was sampled from an elderly woman with acute or convalescent COVID-19. The sequenced sample was peripheral blood.

The DNA for the CDR3 is TGTGCCAGCAGGGGACAGAACACAGATACGCAGTATTTT. It is translated as CASRGQNTDTQYF. J is TRBJ2-3 and V is TRBV19; TRBD1 agrees at 7 bases. The CDR3 is 13 amino acids. CDR1 and CDR2 (germline): LNHDA, SQIVND (reference sequence). V lost 9 bases and J lost 2; bases outside the gene matches: 5.